The sample holds a few counts of the clone carrying this T cell receptor beta chain. V lost 1 base and J lost 3; bases outside the gene matches: 6. The CDR3 runs 15 residues. Germline CDR1 MDHEN, CDR2 SYDVKM. The data belong to a study of blood T cell repertoires in COVID-19. Study-wide background: PBMCs, B-cell-depleted T cells, or T cells were the source of the cDNA or gDNA that made up the material.

Original data processing: How many nucleated cells were present was estimated from reference gene primer amplification. Libraries were prepared by immunoSEQ multiplex PCR; TCRdb keeps only in-frame clonotypes and omits some of them. V and J calls and clone size are copied from that table; D and trimming were computed from the DNA. The sample has about 150,000 clones, roughly 80% seen once. Material: peripheral blood. The chain carries TRBV28 and TRBJ2-7, with 7 bases identical to TRBD1. This TCR came from a woman aged 40 to 50 with active or convalescent COVID-19. This CDR3 reads CASSLSAGGDYEQYF. The CDR3, as DNA: TGTGCCAGCAGTTTATCGGCAGGGGGAGACTACGAGCAGTACTTC.